These 16 T cell receptor beta chains originate from one sample sequenced in a study of cytomegalovirus exposure and HLA in healthy donors. The PCR had 60 Vbeta and 13 Jbeta primers. Clones were read by immunoSEQ multiplex PCR, and TCRdb kept only the in-frame ones, dropping some. The sample holds 110,000 or so clones, roughly 80% seen once. The sample was PBMCs. These receptor sequences come from a middle-aged woman in good health and CMV-seropositive.

This chain links TRBV6-5 with TRBJ2-1; no firm D call. The CDR3 is 13 amino acids. Germline V gives CDR1 MNHEY, CDR2 SVGAGI. Trimming cost V 0 bases and J 9 bases, with 9 bases left between them. For the CDR3, the DNA is TGTGCCAGCAGTTACTCGAAGCTACGTGAGCAGTTCTTC. Translation gives CASSYSKLREQFF.

The CDR3 bases are TGCACCAGCAGCCAAGATCTTGGGGTTAGCGGGGGGGCTGGGGCCAACGTCCTGACTTTC. It encodes CTSSQDLGVSGGAGANVLTF. The chain recombines TRBV1 with TRBJ2-6; the table names TRBD2, a call not compared with the DNA. TRBV1 is listed as a pseudogene. The CDR3 spans 20 residues.

The chain uses TRBV7-6 and TRBJ2-5, with D possibly TRBD2 on 5 matching bases. The CDR3 is 15 amino acids. Looked up from germline, CDR1 is SGHVS and CDR2 is FNYEAQ. V lost 1 base and J lost 2, with 11 bases in between. The CDR3 reads CASSLVLAKQETQYF. As DNA, the CDR3 is TGTGCCAGCAGCTTAGTCCTAGCTAAACAAGAGACCCAGTACTTC.

CDR3: CASSQYNEQFF. CDR3 DNA: TGTGCCAGCAGTCAGTACAATGAGCAGTTCTTC. The rearrangement uses TRBV4-2 and TRBJ2-1, with D unclear. Trimming removed 6 bases from V and 4 bases from J, with 4 bases in between. Germline assignment: CDR1 LGHNA and CDR2 YNFKEQ. The CDR3 loop spans 11 amino acids.

The rearrangement joins TRBV19 to TRBJ1-1, with 9 bases lining up with TRBD1. CDR3 size: 15 residues. V trimming: 6 bases; J trimming: 4 bases; junction bases outside the gene matches: 9. Germline CDR1 and CDR2: LNHDA and SQIVND (reference sequence). The CDR3, as DNA: TGTGCCAGTAGGGCCCTGGACAGGGGATTCACTGAAGCTTTCTTT. This translates into CASRALDRGFTEAFF. The full variable domain, in which reference TRBV19 and TRBJ1-1 provide the parts outside the CDR3, is DGGITQSPKYLFRKEGQNVTLSCEQNLNHDAMYWYRQDPGQGLRLIYYSQIVNDFQKGDIAEGYSVSREKKESFPLTVTSAQKNPTAFYLCASRALDRGFTEAFFGQGTRLTVV.

V is TRBV7-6 and J is TRBJ1-1, with D possibly matching TRBD1 (5 bases). In germline, CDR1 is SGHVS, CDR2 FNYEAQ. The CDR3 has 13 residues. V lost 1 base to trimming and J lost 3 bases, with 6 bases between them. The CDR3 is CASSLGDYTEAFF. CDR3 bases: TGTGCCAGCAGCTTAGGGGACTACACTGAAGCTTTCTTT.

The chain combines TRBV4-3 with TRBJ2-2, with D possibly being TRBD2 (5 bases). The germline gives CDR1 LGHNA, CDR2 YSLEER. The CDR3 runs 16 residues. Trimming stripped 8 bases from V and 2 bases from J, with 18 bases between. The CDR3 protein is CASGADRGINTGELFF. The CDR3 DNA sequence: TGCGCCAGCGGAGCGGATCGAGGGATCAACACCGGGGAGCTGTTTTTT.

CDR3 residues: CASSHDGGTVHTEAFF. CDR3 nucleotide sequence: TGCGCCAGCAGCCATGATGGAGGTACAGTGCACACTGAAGCTTTCTTT. The chain joins TRBV4-1 to TRBJ1-1; D not resolved. Germline V gives CDR1 MGHRA, CDR2 YSYEKL. V was shortened by 3 bases and J by 3 bases, with 17 bases between the two germline ends. The CDR3 spans 16 residues.

In this sample, this clone turned up once. V usage is TRBV2 and J usage is TRBJ1-4; tentative D call: TRBD1 (5 bases). The germline CDR1 and CDR2 sequences are SNHLY and FYNNEI. The CDR3 has 16 residues. Trimming took off 4 bases at V and 3 bases at J, with 15 bases between the two ends. Here the CDR3 DNA reads TGTGCCAGCAGTGGAGGATTGTGGGGCTCTAATGAAAAACTGTTTTTT. This translates into CASSGGLWGSNEKLFF.

The chain has TRBV18 and TRBJ2-2; 9 bases align to TRBD2. V lost 3 bases to trimming and J lost 3 bases; unmatched junction nucleotides: 11. There are 18 residues in the CDR3. Looked up from germline, CDR1 is KGHSH and CDR2 is LQKENI. CDR3 in amino acids: CASSPRMVAGVDTGELFF. Here the CDR3 DNA reads TGTGCCAGCTCACCCCGGATGGTAGCGGGGGTAGACACCGGGGAGCTGTTTTTT.

The J gene is TRBJ2-3, the V gene TRBV11-2; possibly TRBD2 for D (6 bases). CDR3 size: 18 residues. The V end was cut by 3 bases, the J end by 1 base, with 20 bases between. Germline V gene sequence: CDR1 SGHAT, CDR2 FQNNGV. This chain's CDR3 is CASSFRPGGSSGTDTQYF. In DNA form, the CDR3 reads TGTGCCAGCAGCTTCCGACCCGGGGGTAGTTCTGGCACAGATACGCAGTATTTT.

The chain has TRBV27 and TRBJ2-6; 8 bases line up with TRBD2. CDR1 and CDR2 from the germline V gene are MNHEY and SMNVEV (reference sequence). The CDR3 is made up of 16 amino acids. V was clipped by 5 bases and J by 0 bases; unmatched bases: 3. In DNA form, the CDR3 reads TGTGCCAGCAGTAGGCGGGGGGACTCTGGGGCCAACGTCCTGACTTTC. Translating gives CASSRRGDSGANVLTF.

Turning to this clone: The germline gene is not matched at one end of the junction; a read error may be the cause. V is TRBV18 and J is TRBJ2-7; 7 nucleotides align to TRBD1. CDR1 KGHSH and CDR2 LQKENI come from the germline V gene. The CDR3 contains 13 residues. The CDR3 DNA reads TGTGCCAGCTCAACGGGACAGTACTACGAGCAGCACTTC. As protein: CASSTGQYYEQHF. The variable domain in full, completed from reference TRBV18 and TRBJ2-7, reads NAGVMQNPRHLVRRRGQEARLRCSPMKGHSHVYWYRQLPEEGLKFMVYLQKENIIDESGMPKERFSAEFPKEGPSILRIQQVVRGDSAAYFCASSTGQYYEQHFGPGTRLTVT.

The CDR3 loop reads CASIRARGAWETQYF. CDR3 DNA: TGTGCCAGCATTCGTGCGCGGGGGGCCTGGGAGACCCAGTACTTC. The chain uses TRBV6-5 and TRBJ2-5, with 8 bases matching TRBD2. Germline V gene sequence: CDR1 MNHEY, CDR2 SVGAGI. The CDR3 runs 15 residues. The V gene end was trimmed by 7 bases and the J gene end by 5 bases; junction bases not matched to a gene: 12.

The DNA for the CDR3 is TGTGCCAGCAGTCGGACTAGCGGTGGTGTGACAGATACGCAGTATTTT. This codes for CASSRTSGGVTDTQYF. This chain links TRBV28 with TRBJ2-3, with 10 bases matching TRBD2. This CDR3 has 16 amino acids. Germline CDR1 is MDHEN and CDR2 is SYDVKM. Unmatched junction bases numbered 8, after V lost 5 bases and J lost 3 bases.

The chain recombines TRBV29-1 with TRBJ2-1, with a possible D match to TRBD2 (5 bases). Germline V gives CDR1 SQVTM, CDR2 ANQGSEA. This CDR3 has 17 amino acids. V lost 1 base to trimming and J lost 0 bases, with 16 bases between them. The CDR3 region is CSVEVGGLLYSYNEQFF. The CDR3 nucleotides read TGCAGCGTTGAAGTAGGTGGACTTCTGTACTCCTACAATGAGCAGTTCTTC.